This TCR beta chain was captured by sequencing in a study of blood T cell repertoires in COVID-19. Produced via immunoSEQ multiplex PCR; TCRdb's table is partial and in-frame only. The table includes a few hundred thousand clones, around 89% detected once. Trimming left V 1 base short and J 3 bases short, with 4 bases between. Germline-derived CDR1 and CDR2 are SGHNT and YENEEA. The CDR3 consists of 12 residues. Resolution of symptoms, clearance, or two negative PCRs was present in recovered Cohort 3 donors. The chain recombines TRBV11-3 with TRBJ2-7, with D unclear. The receptor's source is a woman aged 40 to 50 who had recovered from COVID-19. Sequences were obtained from PBMCs or T cells enriched from blood (not recorded which). The CDR3 here is CASSLVIYEQYF. The CDR3 nucleotides read TGTGCCAGCAGCTTAGTTATCTACGAGCAGTACTTC.